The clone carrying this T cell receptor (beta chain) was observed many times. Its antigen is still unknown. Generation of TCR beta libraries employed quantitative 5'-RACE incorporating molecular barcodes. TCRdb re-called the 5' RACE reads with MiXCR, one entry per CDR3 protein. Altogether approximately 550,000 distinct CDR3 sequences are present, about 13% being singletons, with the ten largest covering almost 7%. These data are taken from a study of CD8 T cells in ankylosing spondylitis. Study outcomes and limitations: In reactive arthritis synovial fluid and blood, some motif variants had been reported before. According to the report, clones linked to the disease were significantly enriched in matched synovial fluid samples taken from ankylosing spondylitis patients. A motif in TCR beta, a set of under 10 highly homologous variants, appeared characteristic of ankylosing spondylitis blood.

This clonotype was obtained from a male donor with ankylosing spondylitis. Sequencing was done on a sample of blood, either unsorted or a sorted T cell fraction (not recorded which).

This CDR3 reads CSAGQTYNEQFF. Here the CDR3 DNA reads TGCAGCGCTGGCCAAACCTACAATGAGCAGTTCTTC. The chain joins TRBV29-1 to TRBJ2-1, with no clear D. Germline CDR1 SQVTM, CDR2 ANQGSEA. The CDR3 spans 12 residues. Trimming left V 7 bases short and J 2 bases short, with 9 bases between.